This TCR beta chain derives from a study of blood T cell repertoires in COVID-19. Study as a whole: The analysed material was cDNA or gDNA that came from T cells, B-cell-depleted T cells, or PBMCs.

CDR3 length equals 15 residues. Looked up from germline, CDR1 is MNHEY and CDR2 is SVGAGI. The ends lost 3 bases at V and 7 bases at J; junction bases unmatched: 8. Here immunoSEQ multiplex PCR was the method, and the copy in TCRdb shows in-frame clones only, minus some. The table has some 70,000 clones, around four fifths seen once. V usage is TRBV6-5 and J usage is TRBJ1-1; the match to TRBD1 covers 10 bases. The source material was peripheral blood. The receptor was isolated from a woman between 45 and 65 years old with acute or convalescent COVID-19. The DNA for the CDR3 is TGTGCCAGCAGTTATTCCGGGACAGGGGCTCGTGAAGCTTTCTTT. This translates into CASSYSGTGAREAFF.